These 14 T cell receptor beta chains originate from one sample sequenced in a study of cytomegalovirus exposure and HLA in healthy donors. Generated by immunoSEQ multiplex PCR, the TCRdb table keeps only in-frame clones and is missing some. The sample shows 120,000 or so clones, 80% to 90% of them seen only once. The sequenced sample consisted of PBMCs. The source of these receptors is a woman aged 18-29 years in good health and CMV-seronegative.

V and J are TRBV11-3 and TRBJ1-1, with D maybe TRBD1 (5 bases). Per germline, CDR1 SGHNT and CDR2 YENEEA. The CDR3 has 16 residues. Trimming took 1 base from V and 0 from J, leaving 12 bases between them. This CDR3 reads CASSLGRVTMNTEAFF. CDR3 bases: TGTGCCAGCAGCTTAGGCAGGGTAACAATGAACACTGAAGCTTTCTTT.

The V gene is TRBV27, the J gene TRBJ2-1; the D is unclear. The CDR3 consists of 13 residues. Germline V gene sequence: CDR1 MNHEY, CDR2 SMNVEV (reference sequence). Deletions cut 5 bases from V and 4 bases from J, with 9 bases between. The CDR3 sequence is CASSEPPYNEQFF. DNA of the CDR3: TGTGCCAGCAGTGAGCCCCCTTACAATGAGCAGTTCTTC.

V gene TRBV7-2 combines with J gene TRBJ1-5; no clear D gene. This CDR3 region has 13 residues. Germline assignment: CDR1 SGHTA and CDR2 FQGNSA. V lost 5 bases to trimming and J lost 0 bases, with 5 bases between them. CDR3 nucleotides: TGTGCCAGCAGCCGGGGTAGCAATCAGCCCCAGCATTTT. Translated: CASSRGSNQPQHF.

The chain carries TRBV18 and TRBJ2-7; D call uncertain. Looked up from germline, CDR1 is KGHSH and CDR2 is LQKENI. CDR3 length: 13 residues. Between the trimmed V and J ends, which lost 2 bases and 0 bases, there was a span of 5 bases. CDR3 DNA sequence: TGTGCCAGCTCACCATCCAGCTCCTACGAGCAGTACTTC. Encoded protein: CASSPSSSYEQYF. The variable domain in full, with the rest retrieved from reference TRBV18 and TRBJ2-7, is NAGVMQNPRHLVRRRGQEARLRCSPMKGHSHVYWYRQLPEEGLKFMVYLQKENIIDESGMPKERFSAEFPKEGPSILRIQQVVRGDSAAYFCASSPSSSYEQYFGPGTRLTVT.

The gene calls are TRBV2 and TRBJ2-1, with 8 bases matching TRBD2. Germline CDR1 SNHLY, CDR2 FYNNEI. The CDR3 extends over 17 amino acids. V lost 4 bases to trimming and J lost 6 bases; unmatched junction nucleotides: 14. DNA of the CDR3: TGTGCCAGCAGTGCTATGAGCGGGGGCCTAGTCGGCAATGAGCAGTTCTTC. This translates into CASSAMSGGLVGNEQFF.

The chain's CDR3 is CASSVNTATGVEQYF. CDR3 sequence (DNA): TGTGCCAGCAGCGTGAACACCGCGACAGGGGTCGAGCAGTACTTC. This chain uses TRBV11-1 with TRBJ2-7; 8 bases are a match to TRBD1. Germline V gene lookup returns CDR1 SGHAT and CDR2 FQDESV (reference sequence). The J segment lost 6 bases and the V segment lost 5 bases, leaving 12 bases of the junction unmatched. The CDR3 consists of 15 residues.

The chain uses TRBV9 and TRBJ1-1; 10 bases are shared with TRBD1. V gave up 3 bases and J gave up 7 bases; unmatched junction bases: 9. The CDR3 is 15 amino acids. In germline, CDR1 is SGDLS, CDR2 YYNGEE. The CDR3 loop is CASSAGTGDTVEAFF. The CDR3 bases are TGTGCCAGCAGCGCAGGGACAGGGGATACGGTTGAAGCTTTCTTT.

CDR3 in amino acids: CASSHTDRAHEQYF. CDR3 DNA: TGTGCCAGCTCACATACGGACAGGGCCCACGAGCAGTACTTC. The chain joins TRBV18 to TRBJ2-7, with 8 bases fitting TRBD1. Germline V CDR1 and CDR2: KGHSH, LQKENI. The CDR3 covers 14 residues. V shed 4 bases and J 5 bases; nucleotides not matched to a gene: 7.

The chain is built from TRBV27 and TRBJ2-4, with 12 bases lining up with TRBD2. After removal of 0 bases from V and 4 bases from J, the junction contained 19 bases not matched to a gene. Per the germline V gene, CDR1 is MNHEY and CDR2 is SMNVEV (reference sequence). The CDR3 spans 22 residues. The CDR3 bases are TGTGCCAGCAGTTTATCCAGCCCTGGACTAGCGGGGACAGGGGTTAGGAAAAACATTCAGTACTTC. Protein sequence: CASSLSSPGLAGTGVRKNIQYF.

The chain uses TRBV30 and TRBJ2-3, with TRBD2 matching over 7 bases. CDR1 and CDR2 (germline): GTSNPN, SVGIG (reference sequence). The CDR3 length is 14 residues. After removal of 4 bases from V and 5 bases from J, the junction contained 9 bases not matched to a gene. The CDR3 here is CAWTGAGLIDTQYF. DNA of the CDR3: TGTGCCTGGACGGGAGCGGGATTGATAGATACGCAGTATTTT.

The rearrangement joins TRBV5-5 to TRBJ1-2, with 7 positions matching TRBD1. This CDR3 spans 15 amino acids. The junction had 3 bases not matched to a gene; V was cut back by 1 base and J by 0 bases. The V gene's germline CDR1 is SGHKS and CDR2 YYEKEE (reference sequence). CDR3 protein: CASSLSGTANYGYTF. CDR3 bases: TGTGCCAGCAGCTTGTCCGGGACAGCTAACTATGGCTACACCTTC.

This clone was seen just once. This chain joins TRBV4-1 and TRBJ1-2; 7 nucleotides align to TRBD1. V was clipped by 0 bases and J by 0 bases; unmatched bases: 4. The CDR3 runs to 16 residues. Germline V gene sequence: CDR1 MGHRA, CDR2 YSYEKL. Written as DNA, the CDR3 is TGCGCCAGCAGCCAAGACGACAGGGTGGCTAACTATGGCTACACCTTC. This codes for CASSQDDRVANYGYTF.

The V and J genes are TRBV9 and TRBJ1-1; D unclear. CDR1 SGDLS and CDR2 YYNGEE come from the germline V gene. This CDR3 has 15 amino acids. Trimming took 0 bases from V and 3 from J, leaving 12 bases between them. In nucleotides, the CDR3 is TGTGCCAGCAGCGTAGAAGGTCAGACTTACACTGAAGCTTTCTTT. Residues: CASSVEGQTYTEAFF.

The CDR3 DNA is TGTGCCACCAGCAGAGATTCCGGGACAGGGGGCATTGAGCAGTTCTTC. It specifies CATSRDSGTGGIEQFF. The chain recombines TRBV15 with TRBJ2-1; 12 bases line up with TRBD1. This CDR3 has 16 residues. The V and J ends lost 0 bases and 9 bases, in that order; junction bases with no gene match: 6. Germline CDR1 reads LNHNV; CDR2 reads YYDKDF (reference sequence).